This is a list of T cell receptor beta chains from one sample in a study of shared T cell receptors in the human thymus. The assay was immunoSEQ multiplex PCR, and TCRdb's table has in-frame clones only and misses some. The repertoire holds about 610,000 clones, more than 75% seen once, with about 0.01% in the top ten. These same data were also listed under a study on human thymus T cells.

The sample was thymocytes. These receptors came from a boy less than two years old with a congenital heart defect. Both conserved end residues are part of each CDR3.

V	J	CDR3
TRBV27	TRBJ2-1	CASSSAGEAPLTSGLPYNEQFF
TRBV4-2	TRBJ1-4	CASSQDQQGAEEKLFF
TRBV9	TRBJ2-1	CASSPSDRGAEQFF
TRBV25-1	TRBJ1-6	CASSRRGDNSPLHF
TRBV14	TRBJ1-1	CASSQDGGLTEAFF
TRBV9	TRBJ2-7	CASSAGKAGGENEQYF
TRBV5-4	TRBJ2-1	CASSRNQANEQFF
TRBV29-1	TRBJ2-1	CSADSRNEQFF
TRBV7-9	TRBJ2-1	CASSSVPGVLYNEQFF
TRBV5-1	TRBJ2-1	CASSLGDAGGPNEQFF
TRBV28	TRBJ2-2	CASSFFLAGVTGELFF
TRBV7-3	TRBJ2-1	CASSLTQKGQSEQFF
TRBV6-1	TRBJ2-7	CASSEGTAGGVCSYEQYF
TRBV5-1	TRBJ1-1	CASSLGGKLMNTEAFF
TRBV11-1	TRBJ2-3	CASSLAGTPSTDTQYF
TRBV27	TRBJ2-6	CASSLWDTKNSGANVLTF
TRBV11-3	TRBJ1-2	CASSLEDREDGYTF
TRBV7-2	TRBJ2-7	CASSPVDGGEQYF
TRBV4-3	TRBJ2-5	CASSQGLAGKQETQYF
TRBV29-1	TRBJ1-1	CSVEEVQGYTEAFF
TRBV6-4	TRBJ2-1	CASSDSIGGPKPNEQFF
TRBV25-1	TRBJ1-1	CASSSGRGTEAFF
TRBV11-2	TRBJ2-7	CASSPSTSGRTNYEQYF
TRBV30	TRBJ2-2	CAWSVPSPPLDRGGTGELFF
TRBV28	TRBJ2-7	CASSPRPQRERFGYEQYF
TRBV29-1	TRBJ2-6	CSVEPSGLESSGANVLTF
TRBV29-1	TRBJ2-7	CSVDGAGGINEQYF
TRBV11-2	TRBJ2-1	CASSATTSGDNEQFF
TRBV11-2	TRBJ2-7	CASSLEGGDLSSYEQYF
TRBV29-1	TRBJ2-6	CSVSLGGANVLTF
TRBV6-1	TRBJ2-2	CASSMGGPKTGELFF
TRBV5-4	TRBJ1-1	CASSLDKRGAFF
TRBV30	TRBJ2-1	CAWSVCICREDNEQFF
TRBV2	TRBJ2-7	CASRTLGLTSYEQYF
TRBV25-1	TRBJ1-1	CASSAGKLNTEAFF
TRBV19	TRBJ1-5	CASSFPRDRVDQPQHF
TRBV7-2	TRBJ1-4	CASSLRREANEKLFF
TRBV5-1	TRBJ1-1	CASSLEGGRTEAFF
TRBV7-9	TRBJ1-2	CASSGSRSLDGYTF
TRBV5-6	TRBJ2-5	CASSQKREGETQYF
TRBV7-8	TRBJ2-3	CASSLDGTSGRGADTQYF
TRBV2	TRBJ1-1	CAISDRAAFF
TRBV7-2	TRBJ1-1	CASSLGVRQMNTEAFF
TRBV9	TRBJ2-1	CASSYTILLAGTYNEQFF
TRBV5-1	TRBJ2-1	CASSLEVWREGYNEQFF
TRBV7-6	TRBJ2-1	CASSHDSGPFSYNEQFF
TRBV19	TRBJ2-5	CAHPQYQETQYF
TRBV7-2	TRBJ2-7	CASSPPRGAGGYYEQYF
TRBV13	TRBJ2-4	CASSSNLAGVHIQYF
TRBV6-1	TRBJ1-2	CASSAGRHYGYTF
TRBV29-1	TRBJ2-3	CSVGGGGGSTDTQYF
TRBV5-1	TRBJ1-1	CASSFGHGRVRTEAFF
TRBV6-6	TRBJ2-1	CASSYNRLADEQFF
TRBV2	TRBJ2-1	CASEQGYNEQFF
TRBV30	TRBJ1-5	CAWGTGNNQPQHF
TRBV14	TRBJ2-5	CASSQRQVLAIRETQYF
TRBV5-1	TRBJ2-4	CASSTEPQGAKNIQYF
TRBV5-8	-	CASSPPSGAYEQYF
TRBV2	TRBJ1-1	CASRSQGVGKSANTEAFF